The 26 T cell receptor beta chains below all came from one sample that was sequenced in a study of T-cell reconstitution after alpha-beta-depleted transplantation in children (dated by TCRdb to about 2016). Library method: PCR. The sequencing machine was an Illumina HiSeq 2500. To normalize quantification of the TCRbeta repertoire, the TCR libraries were built with molecular barcoding that relied on unique molecular identifiers. TCRdb reprocessing: public reads trimmed at Q25 with fastp, clones called with MiXCR, in-frame beta chains kept. Entries that share a CDR3 protein sequence are merged under the most common genes and DNA. In all, the sample holds hundreds of thousands of distinct CDR3 sequences, and about 33% of those were seen once. Of the sample, less than 2.5% falls within the top ten clones. The sample here was PBMCs from the stem cell graft donor, taken from the stem cell graft. These receptors all come from a human donor who donated a stem cell graft to a child with aplastic anemia.

CDR3 sequence: CASSRTSVSYEQYF. The CDR3 DNA sequence: TGTGCCAGCAGCCGGACTAGCGTATCCTACGAGCAGTACTTC. The J gene is TRBJ2-7, the V gene TRBV6-1, with 9 bases matching TRBD2. This CDR3 has 14 amino acids. Losses at the gene ends were 6 bases for V and 1 base for J; bases not matched to a gene: 4. Germline V CDR1 and CDR2: MNHNS, SASEGT.

The chain couples TRBV11-3 to TRBJ2-5; the D is unclear. V lost 6 bases, J lost 8 bases, and 13 bases lay in between. Germline V gene data show CDR1 as SGHNT and CDR2 as YENEEA. The length of the CDR3 is 12 residues. The CDR3 loop reads CASSLPIGTQYF. The CDR3 DNA is TGTGCCAGCAGTCTCCCGATCGGAACCCAGTACTTC.

This clonotype was counted between two and nine times. The rearrangement joins TRBV27 to TRBJ2-1; D might be TRBD1 (6 bases). V gave up 5 bases and J gave up 4 bases, with 12 bases separating them. The CDR3 consists of 14 residues. Germline lookup yields CDR1 MNHEY and CDR2 SMNVEV (reference sequence). The CDR3 spells CASSANRVYNEQFF. The CDR3 region has the DNA TGTGCCAGCAGTGCTAACAGGGTATACAATGAGCAGTTCTTC.

There are many counts of this clonotype. J is TRBJ2-1 and V is TRBV10-3, with unresolved D. Between the trimmed V and J ends, which lost 5 bases and 9 bases, there was a span of 17 bases. Germline assignment: CDR1 ENHRY and CDR2 SYGVKD. The length of the CDR3 is 14 residues. CDR3 DNA sequence: TGTGCCATCAGTCAAGCCACCACCCTGGGTGAGCAGTTCTTC. Translating gives CAISQATTLGEQFF.

DNA of the CDR3: TGTGCCAGCAGAGACCACCGGGACAGAGACCGTGAGTACGTC. Amino acid sequence: CASRDHRDRDREYV. The V and J genes are TRBV27 and TRBJ2-7; 7 bases line up with TRBD1. Looked up from germline, CDR1 is MNHEY and CDR2 is SMNVEV (reference sequence). This CDR3 is 14 amino acids long. V dropped 6 bases and J dropped 11; count of bases not matched to a gene: 16.

The gene calls are TRBV4-3 and TRBJ2-1; D uncertain. V gave up 0 bases and J gave up 15 bases, with 21 bases separating them. Germline V gives CDR1 LGHNA, CDR2 YSLEER. The CDR3 loop spans 15 amino acids. The CDR3 DNA is TGCGCCAGCAGCCAAGAACTGCTTCATAGTGTCAAGAGGTTCTTC. This encodes CASSQELLHSVKRFF.

This clonotype was seen a single time. The chain couples TRBV6-2 or TRBV6-3 to TRBJ1-1; D might be TRBD1 (5 bases). The CDR3 covers 17 residues. Between the trimmed V and J ends, which lost 0 bases and 6 bases, there was a span of 20 bases. Germline V gene sequence: CDR1 MNHEY, CDR2 SVGEGT. CDR3 nucleotide sequence: TGTGCCAGCAGTTACTCGTCTGGGGCAGTGGTGCGAGCTGAAGCTTTCTTT. Translating it yields CASSYSSGAVVRAEAFF.

This clonotype was recorded a few times. The chain recombines TRBV19 with TRBJ2-2, with 7 positions matching TRBD1. J lost 1 base, V lost 2 bases, and 22 bases had no gene match. CDR3 length equals 22 residues. Germline CDR1 and CDR2: LNHDA and SQIVND (reference sequence). The CDR3 is CASSIRRRLPGTAYRNTGELFF. The CDR3 DNA reads TGTGCCAGTAGTATACGCCGACGACTTCCCGGGACAGCTTACCGGAACACCGGGGAGCTGTTTTTT.

The chain has TRBV4-2 and TRBJ2-2; D is uncertain. CDR3 length: 18 amino acids. The V gene lost 0 bases and the J gene lost 2 bases, with 16 bases spanning the gap. Germline assignment: CDR1 LGHNA and CDR2 YNFKEQ. DNA of the CDR3: TGTGCCAGCAGCCAAGAGCTTATTCGGCGGATTAACACCGGGGAGCTGTTTTTT. This translates into CASSQELIRRINTGELFF.

The rearrangement uses TRBV20-1 and TRBJ2-1, with D unresolved. V was trimmed by 2 bases and J by 0 bases, leaving 5 bases between them. CDR3 length: 13 residues. The germline V gene has CDR1 DFQATT and CDR2 SNEGSKA (reference sequence). The CDR3: CSARRSSYNEQFF. CDR3 coding DNA: TGCAGTGCTAGACGAAGCTCCTACAATGAGCAGTTCTTC.

The CDR3 DNA reads TGTGCCACCAAGGGGGACACGTCCTACCAAGAGACCCAGTACTTC. This sequence encodes CATKGDTSYQETQYF. The chain couples TRBV19 to TRBJ2-5, with D perhaps matching TRBD1 (6 bases). V was shortened by 10 bases and J by 0 bases, with 18 bases between the two germline ends. Germline lookup yields CDR1 LNHDA and CDR2 SQIVND (reference sequence). CDR3 length: 15 residues.

J is TRBJ2-3 and V is TRBV28; 9 bases fit TRBD1. The CDR3 totals 16 residues. Per germline, CDR1 MDHEN and CDR2 SYDVKM. V shed 4 bases and J 2 bases; nucleotides not matched to a gene: 7. CDR3 loop: CASSSSGTGFTDTQYF. The CDR3 nucleotides read TGTGCCAGCAGTTCCTCCGGGACAGGGTTCACAGATACGCAGTATTTT.

The CDR3 protein is CASSRGAGTNYEQFF. CDR3 in DNA: TGTGCCAGCAGCCGGGGGGCGGGAACGAATTATGAGCAGTTCTTC. The genes are TRBV7-2 and TRBJ2-1; possible D gene TRBD2, 7 bases. Trimming left V 5 bases short and J 8 bases short, with 19 bases between. The V gene's germline CDR1 is SGHTA and CDR2 FQGNSA. There are 15 residues in the CDR3.

In its sample, this clonotype was seen a few times. This rearrangement joins TRBV7-2 to TRBJ2-1, with 7 bases that match TRBD2. Germline V gene lookup returns CDR1 SGHTA and CDR2 FQGNSA. V lost 5 bases and J lost 5; bases outside the gene matches: 9. This CDR3 region has 15 residues. The CDR3 DNA is TGTGCCAGCAGCACACGGGGGGTTTCGCACAATGAGCAGTTCTTC. It encodes CASSTRGVSHNEQFF.

This clonotype has just a few counts. The CDR3 spells CSVGDRGNQPQHF. The DNA of the CDR3 is TGCAGCGTTGGGGACAGGGGTAATCAGCCCCAGCATTTT. The chain is built from TRBV29-1 and TRBJ1-5, with 10 bases matching TRBD1. CDR1 SQVTM and CDR2 ANQGSEA come from the germline V gene. Germline trimming cut 4 bases from V and 4 bases from J; bases unmatched to any gene: 1. There are 13 residues in the CDR3.

The V and J genes are TRBV10-3 and TRBJ2-7; no clear D. Germline assignment: CDR1 ENHRY and CDR2 SYGVKD. The V end was cut by 1 base, the J end by 4 bases, with 5 bases between. The CDR3 extends over 12 amino acids. The CDR3 bases are TGTGCCATCAGTGAGTATCGTTACGAGCAGTACGTC. Amino acid sequence: CAISEYRYEQYV.

Only a few counts were recorded for this clonotype. As DNA, the CDR3 is TGTGCCAGTAGTGCTAGACACTATGAGCAGTTCTTC. Its translation: CASSARHYEQFF. V is TRBV19 and J is TRBJ2-1; D gene uncertain. CDR1 is LNHDA, CDR2 SQIVND, per germline (reference sequence). Trimming took 5 bases from V and 8 from J, leaving 10 bases between them. CDR3 length: 12 amino acids.

This clonotype was found a few times. The V gene is TRBV7-2, the J gene TRBJ2-5, with a tentative D call TRBD1 (6 bases). The CDR3 loop spans 14 amino acids. The germline V gene encodes CDR1 SGHTA and CDR2 FQGNSA. Trimming stripped 4 bases from V and 3 bases from J, with 12 bases between. The CDR3 region is CASSSLDRKETQYF. The CDR3 DNA sequence: TGTGCCAGCAGCTCCCTGGACAGAAAAGAGACCCAGTACTTC.

This rearrangement joins TRBV27 to TRBJ2-7; 7 bases are a match to TRBD1. Germline V lookup: CDR1 MNHEY, CDR2 SMNVEV (reference sequence). The ends lost 5 bases at V and 2 bases at J; junction bases unmatched: 3. The CDR3 is 13 residues long. In nucleotides, the CDR3 is TGTGCCAGCAGTGTACAGGGGACCTACGAGCAGTACTTC. It codes for CASSVQGTYEQYF.

Many counts were recorded for this clonotype. The CDR3 DNA is TGTGCCAGCAGTTACTTAGGACAGGGTCACAATGAGCAGTTCTTC. Protein sequence: CASSYLGQGHNEQFF. V usage is TRBV6-2 or TRBV6-3 and J usage is TRBJ2-1; 8 bases fit TRBD1. In germline, CDR1 is MNHEY, CDR2 SVGEGT. The V and J ends lost 1 base and 5 bases, in that order; junction bases with no gene match: 4. The CDR3 sequence is 15 residues long.

This clonotype was counted a few times. The V and J genes are TRBV4-1 and TRBJ2-1, with 9 bases identical to TRBD2. The CDR3 contains 17 residues. J was trimmed by 6 bases and V by 0 bases; bases with no gene match: 9. Germline V gene data show CDR1 as MGHRA and CDR2 as YSYEKL. In DNA, the CDR3 is TGCGCCAGCAGCCAAGACGTAGGCGGGAGGGCTAGCAATGAGCAGTTCTTC. Amino acid sequence: CASSQDVGGRASNEQFF.

Remarks on this clonotype: The junction does not match germline at one end; this may be a read error. This chain joins TRBV7-7 and TRBJ2-1, with 9 bases fitting TRBD1. Germline-derived CDR1 and CDR2 are SSHAT and FNYEAQ (reference sequence). The CDR3 has 15 residues. The CDR3 DNA reads TGTGCTAGCAGCTTAGGGACAGGGAGGAGCAATGAGCAGTTCTTC. Encoded protein: CASSLGTGRSNEQFF.

This clonotype is a singleton in its sample. The chain joins TRBV5-1 to TRBJ2-6; D remains ambiguous. CDR3 size: 13 residues. The V end lost 7 bases, the J end lost 6 bases, and 11 bases lay between the germline ends. In germline, CDR1 is SGHRS, CDR2 YFSETQ. The CDR3 DNA is TGCGCCAGCGCTTTCGGCGAGGCCAACGTCCTGACTTTC. Translation gives CASAFGEANVLTF.

This chain links TRBV12-3 or TRBV12-4 with TRBJ1-1; no clear D gene. Deletions cut 3 bases from V and 1 base from J, with 9 bases between. The CDR3 runs 14 residues. CDR3 sequence: CASSLGRRNTEAFF. CDR3 DNA: TGTGCCAGCAGTTTGGGGAGGAGGAACACTGAAGCTTTCTTT.

The chain is built from TRBV29-1 and TRBJ1-1, with D maybe TRBD1 (5 bases). V lost 6 bases to trimming and J lost 6 bases, with 11 bases between them. CDR3 size: 11 residues. Germline V gives CDR1 SQVTM, CDR2 ANQGSEA. The CDR3: CSVAGGAEAFF. CDR3 nucleotide sequence: TGCAGCGTCGCTGGGGGGGCTGAAGCTTTCTTT.

This clonotype showed up just a few times. The chain is built from TRBV5-1 and TRBJ2-1; possible D gene TRBD1, 7 bases. This CDR3 is built from 15 residues. Deletions cut 5 bases from V and 4 bases from J, with 16 bases between. From germline, CDR1 is SGHRS and CDR2 YFSETQ. CDR3 DNA: TGCGCCAGCAGGTACCAGGGGGGAACTTACAATGAGCAGTTCTTC. Residues: CASRYQGGTYNEQFF.